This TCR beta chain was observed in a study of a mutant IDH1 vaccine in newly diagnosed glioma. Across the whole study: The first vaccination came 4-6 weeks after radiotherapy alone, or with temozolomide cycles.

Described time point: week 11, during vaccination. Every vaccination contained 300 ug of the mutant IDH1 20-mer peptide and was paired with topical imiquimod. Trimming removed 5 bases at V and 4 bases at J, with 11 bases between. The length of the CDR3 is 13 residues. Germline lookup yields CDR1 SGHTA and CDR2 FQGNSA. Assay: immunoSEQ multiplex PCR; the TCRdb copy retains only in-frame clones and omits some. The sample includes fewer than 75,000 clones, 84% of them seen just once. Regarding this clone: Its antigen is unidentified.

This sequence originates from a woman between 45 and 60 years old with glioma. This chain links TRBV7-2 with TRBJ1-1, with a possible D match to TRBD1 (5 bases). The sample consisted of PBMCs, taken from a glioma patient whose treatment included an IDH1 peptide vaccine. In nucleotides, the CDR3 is TGTGCCAGCAGCCTCAGGGTCGTCACTGAAGCTTTCTTT. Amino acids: CASSLRVVTEAFF.